The sequence of this T cell receptor (beta chain) was determined in a study of CD8+ T cells in alopecia areata. Study at large: A regimen of oral tofacitinib, 5 to 10 mg twice daily, was given to treated patients.

The germline V gene encodes CDR1 SQVTM and CDR2 ANQGSEA. The CDR3 spans 17 residues. Trimming cost V 6 bases and J 3 bases; bases outside gene matches: 17. Reverse transcription of extracted RNA yielded cDNA, which provided the sequencing template. Generated by immunoSEQ multiplex PCR, the TCRdb table keeps only in-frame clones and is missing some. The sample has roughly 210,000 clones, around two fifths seen once. This clone was found a few times. What it recognizes is unknown. Findings and limits, study-wide: Expanded CD8+ clones among the top 100, and scalp clonality, were significantly decreased by tofacitinib.

The treatment: oral pan-JAK inhibitor, 5-10 mg twice daily. From alopecia areata patients, lesional scalp punch biopsies and peripheral blood were collected. V is TRBV29-1 and J is TRBJ2-7, with 10 bases that match TRBD1. The sequencing used CD4+ T cells sorted from blood, collected at approximately week 37, from a patient treated with tofacitinib. The source of this sequence is a human donor with alopecia areata. The CDR3 sequence: CSVPSSGQGGGYYEQYF. In nucleotides, the CDR3 is TGCAGCGTCCCCTCTTCTGGACAGGGGGGCGGGTACTACGAGCAGTACTTC.